Listed below are T cell receptor beta chains from one sample, sequenced in a study of T cells in Graves' hyperthyroidism and ophthalmopathy. TCRdb used MiXCR to reprocess the multiplex PCR reads, holding one entry per CDR3 protein. The table includes about 290,000 distinct CDR3 sequences, about 17% detected once. The sequencing input was blood. These receptors originate from a woman in her sixties with Graves' ophthalmopathy. Each CDR3 is given with its conserved first and last residue. Fields, in order: V gene, clone size, D gene, J gene, CDR3 protein, CDR3 DNA. D genes are given only for firm matches. Not every row has a clone size; where given, it reads once, few, many or a size class.

>TRBV19|many|.|TRBJ2-2
CASSIGAGTGELFF
TGTGCCAGTAGTATTGGTGCTGGGACCGGGGAGCTGTTTTTT
>TRBV28|.|.|TRBJ2-7
CASTSPFRDEQYF
TGTGCCAGCACCTCCCCCTTTCGGGACGAGCAGTACTTC
>TRBV9|few|.|TRBJ2-2
CASSGARLGGRELFF
TGTGCCAGCAGCGGAGCCCGTCTTGGCGGGCGGGAGCTGTTTTTT
>TRBV7-2|few|.|TRBJ1-4
CASSPFRREKLFF
TGTGCCAGCAGCCCCTTTCGAAGGGAAAAACTGTTTTTT
>TRBV3-1|many|.|TRBJ1-5
CASSPSGGAGQPQHF
TGTGCCAGCAGCCCATCCGGCGGGGCAGGTCAGCCCCAGCATTTT
>TRBV11-1|many|.|TRBJ2-3
CASSPGPKLTDTQYF
TGTGCCAGCAGCCCGGGTCCCAAACTAACAGATACGCAGTATTTT
>TRBV6-1|.|.|TRBJ2-1
CASSLGTGGIREQFF
TGTGCCAGCAGTCTCGGGACTGGCGGGATCCGGGAGCAGTTCTTC
>TRBV20-1|many|.|TRBJ2-5
CSATRSGLTMETQYF
TGCAGTGCTACCCGTTCAGGGCTTACTATGGAGACCCAGTACTTC
>TRBV6-2/TRBV6-3|few|TRBD1|TRBJ2-1
CASWGQGTLNEQFF
TGTGCCAGTTGGGGACAGGGTACCCTCAATGAGCAGTTCTTC
>TRBV6-2/TRBV6-3|many|TRBD1|TRBJ2-3
CASSYDSFDGQGGIDTQYF
TGTGCCAGCAGTTATGATTCGTTCGACGGACAGGGTGGAATAGATACGCAGTATTTT
>TRBV20-1|many|.|TRBJ2-5
CSASHFAGRETQYF
TGCAGTGCTAGCCACTTCGCGGGGAGGGAGACCCAGTACTTC
>TRBV6-2/TRBV6-3|many|TRBD1|TRBJ2-3
CASSEPGQLTDTQYF
TGTGCCAGCAGCGAACCGGGACAGCTCACAGATACGCAGTATTTT
>TRBV7-9|many|.|TRBJ2-3
CASSVMQGLDTQYF
TGTGCCAGCAGCGTTATGCAGGGATTGGATACGCAGTATTTT
>TRBV7-9|.|.|TRBJ1-1
CASSGLKGDTEAFF
TGTGCCAGCAGCGGGCTCAAGGGGGACACTGAAGCTTTCTTT
>TRBV20-1|.|.|TRBJ1-2
CSASQNRAGYTF
TGCAGTGCTAGCCAAAACAGGGCTGGCTACACCTTC
>TRBV30|.|.|TRBJ2-2
CAWSVRFGGELFF
TGTGCCTGGAGTGTACGTTTTGGCGGGGAGCTGTTTTTT
>TRBV4-2|few|TRBD1|TRBJ2-1
CASSHDRAYNEQFF
TGTGCCAGCAGCCATGACAGGGCCTACAATGAGCAGTTCTTC
>TRBV18|many|.|TRBJ2-3
CASSPPGSTDTQYF
TGTGCCAGCTCACCACCAGGGAGCACAGATACGCAGTATTTT
>TRBV28|many|.|TRBJ1-1
CASTWTSGTEAFF
TGTGCCAGCACCTGGACGTCGGGGACTGAAGCTTTCTTT
>TRBV20-1|few|.|TRBJ1-4
CSAPKNAGEKLFF
TGCAGTGCCCCGAAGAATGCGGGGGAAAAACTGTTTTTT
>TRBV5-6|many|.|TRBJ1-4
CASRRWPDNEKLFF
TGTGCCAGTAGGAGGTGGCCAGATAATGAAAAACTGTTTTTT
>TRBV2|many|.|TRBJ1-2
CASSDRGGGRGYTF
TGTGCCAGCAGTGACCGAGGCGGGGGGCGCGGCTACACCTTC
>TRBV10-3|many|.|TRBJ2-7
CAISAYRDGYEQYF
TGTGCCATCAGTGCGTACCGGGACGGCTACGAGCAGTACTTC
>TRBV18|.|TRBD1|TRBJ2-5
CASSPFGQEETQYF
TGTGCCAGCTCACCATTTGGACAGGAGGAGACCCAGTACTTC
>TRBV7-9|many|.|TRBJ2-3
CASSLGGTETGDTQYF
TGTGCCAGCAGCTTAGGCGGGACAGAGACCGGAGATACGCAGTATTTT
>TRBV12-5|.|TRBD1|TRBJ2-1
CASGLVQGDRVHEQFF
TGTGCTAGTGGTTTGGTACAGGGGGACAGGGTACATGAGCAGTTCTTC
>TRBV10-3|few|.|TRBJ2-1
CAIAQGRGVNEQFF
TGTGCCATCGCACAGGGGCGCGGGGTGAATGAGCAGTTCTTC
>TRBV18|.|.|TRBJ2-3
CASSRRNGDTQYF
TGTGCCAGCTCACGGAGAAATGGAGATACGCAGTATTTT
>TRBV27|few|TRBD1|TRBJ1-1
CASGIDRGKAFF
TGTGCCAGCGGGATTGACAGGGGGAAAGCTTTCTTT